This record concerns one T cell receptor (beta chain) sequence. It has no known antigen specificity. The record has no base qualities; no much larger clone is one base away. The sample comes from a study of T cell changes during pregnancy in multiple sclerosis (dated by TCRdb to the late 2010s). In terms of the full investigation: The study examined how the T cell repertoire changed over the course of pregnancy in women with multiple sclerosis.

Library generation was performed with the immunoSEQ multiplex PCR assay. Entries here come from immuneACCESS through TCRdb and include only in-frame sequences with V and J called. Some clones fail to appear in such tables; in the studies checked, an unresolved V gene covers under half of the shortfall, and the cause of the remainder is unknown. The sample table contains approximately 50,000 clones; only one count was recorded for approximately 91% of them. 1% to 1.5% of the sample belongs to the ten largest clones. The clonotype comes from a female donor with multiple sclerosis, enrolled in a pregnancy study. Here the sequenced sample was peripheral blood, taken in the second trimester of pregnancy.

The CDR3 is CASIGGSYEQYF. The nucleotide sequence reads TGTGCCAGCATCGGGGGGTCCTACGAGCAGTACTTC. The receptor chain draws on TRBV27 and TRBJ2-7; TRBD2 aligns with 7 central bases. The germline V gene (reference sequence) specifies MNHEY as CDR1 and SMNVEV as CDR2. From V the trimming removes 7 bases and from J it removes 1 base, while the gene matches leave 1 base of the junction unaccounted for. Including the terminal cysteine and phenylalanine, the CDR3 comprises 12 residues. The CDR3 DNA has 36 bases and is translated from base 1.